This TCR beta chain was obtained from a study of blood T cell repertoires in COVID-19. Overall study context: Acute-phase and convalescent COVID-19 samples originated in the United States, Italy and Spain.

TCRdb's copy holds only in-frame clones and misses some; the assay was immunoSEQ multiplex PCR. The sample contains a few hundred thousand clones, around 89% of which appear only once. CDR3 size: 15 residues. V lost 3 bases to trimming and J lost 2 bases, with 13 bases between them. Per germline, CDR1 KGHSH and CDR2 LQKENI. Sequenced sample: peripheral blood. This TCR derives from a woman aged 25 to 39 with COVID-19, enrolled during active disease. The chain has TRBV18 and TRBJ2-5; D possibly corresponds to TRBD1 (5 bases). The CDR3 region is CASSPIRTRQETQYF. CDR3 bases: TGTGCCAGCTCACCCATCAGGACACGACAAGAGACCCAGTACTTC.